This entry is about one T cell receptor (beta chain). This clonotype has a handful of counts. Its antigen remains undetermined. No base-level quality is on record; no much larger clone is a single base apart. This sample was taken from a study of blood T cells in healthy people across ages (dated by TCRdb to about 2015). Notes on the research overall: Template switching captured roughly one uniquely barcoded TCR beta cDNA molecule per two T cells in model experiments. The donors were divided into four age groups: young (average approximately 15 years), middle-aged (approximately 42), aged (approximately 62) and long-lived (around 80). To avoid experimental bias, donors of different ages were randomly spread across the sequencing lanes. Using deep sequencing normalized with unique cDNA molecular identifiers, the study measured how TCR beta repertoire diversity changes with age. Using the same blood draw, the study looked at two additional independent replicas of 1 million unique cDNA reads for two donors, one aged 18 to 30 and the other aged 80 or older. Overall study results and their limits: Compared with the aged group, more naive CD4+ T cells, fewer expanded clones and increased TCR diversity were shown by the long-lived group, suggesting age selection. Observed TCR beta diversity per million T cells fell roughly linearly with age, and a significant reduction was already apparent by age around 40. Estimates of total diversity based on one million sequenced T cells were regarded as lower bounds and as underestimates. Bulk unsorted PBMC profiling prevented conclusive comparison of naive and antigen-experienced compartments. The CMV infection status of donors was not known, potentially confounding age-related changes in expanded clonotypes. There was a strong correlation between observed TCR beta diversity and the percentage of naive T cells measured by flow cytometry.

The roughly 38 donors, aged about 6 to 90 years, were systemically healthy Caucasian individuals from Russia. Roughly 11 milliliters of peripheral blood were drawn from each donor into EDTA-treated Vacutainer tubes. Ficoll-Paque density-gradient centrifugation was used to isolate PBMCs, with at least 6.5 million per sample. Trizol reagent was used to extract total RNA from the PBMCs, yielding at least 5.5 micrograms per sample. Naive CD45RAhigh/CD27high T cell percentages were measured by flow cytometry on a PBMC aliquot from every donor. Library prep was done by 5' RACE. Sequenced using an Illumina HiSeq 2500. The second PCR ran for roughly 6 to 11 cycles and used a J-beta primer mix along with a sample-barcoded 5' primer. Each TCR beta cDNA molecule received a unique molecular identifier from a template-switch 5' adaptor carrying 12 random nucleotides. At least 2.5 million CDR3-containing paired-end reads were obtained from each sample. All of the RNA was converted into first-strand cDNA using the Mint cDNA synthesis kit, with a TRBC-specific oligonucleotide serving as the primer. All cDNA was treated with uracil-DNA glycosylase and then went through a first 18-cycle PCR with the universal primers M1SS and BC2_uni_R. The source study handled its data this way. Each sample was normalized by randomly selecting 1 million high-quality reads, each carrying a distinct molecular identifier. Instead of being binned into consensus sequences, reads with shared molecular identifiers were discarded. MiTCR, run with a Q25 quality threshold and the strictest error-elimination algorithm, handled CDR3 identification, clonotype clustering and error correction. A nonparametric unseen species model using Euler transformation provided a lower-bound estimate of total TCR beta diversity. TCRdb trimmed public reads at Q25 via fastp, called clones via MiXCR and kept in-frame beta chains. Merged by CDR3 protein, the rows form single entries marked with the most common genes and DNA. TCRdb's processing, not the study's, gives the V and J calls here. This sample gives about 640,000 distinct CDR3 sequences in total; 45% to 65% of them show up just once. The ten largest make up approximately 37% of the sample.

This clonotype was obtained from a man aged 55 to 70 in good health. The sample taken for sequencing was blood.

The CDR3 protein: CSARDPGRGLYEQYF. The sequenced DNA is TGCAGTGCTAGAGACCCTGGCCGGGGACTCTACGAGCAGTACTTC. In this chain, TRBV20-1 is recombined with TRBJ2-7, and the D gene may be TRBD2, 6 bases matching. Relative to germline, V is 0 bases shorter and J is 3 bases shorter, with 15 bases between their ends. CDR1 DFQATT and CDR2 SNEGSKA were looked up in the germline V gene (reference sequence). The CDR3 holds 15 amino acids from the cysteine to the phenylalanine. Only CDR3 DNA is held: 45 bases, read in frame from base 1.